This TCR beta chain was sequenced in a study of early T cells in non-severe SARS-CoV-2 infection. Study in general: Sequencing targeted bulk RNA from unsorted whole blood, leaving chains unpaired. Study results and caveats: VDJdb matches were skewed toward anti-spike CD8 T cell responses.

Researchers tagged individual cDNA molecules with unique molecular identifiers. TCRdb ran MiXCR on the 5' RACE reads and lists one entry per CDR3 protein. The data contain roughly 56,000 distinct CDR3 sequences, roughly a tenth of them singletons. This clonotype was counted between two and nine times. Antigen: not known. Germline V lookup: CDR1 SGHKS, CDR2 YYEKEE (reference sequence). The CDR3 totals 17 residues. Trimming shortened V by 2 bases and J by 2 bases, and 20 bases separated the two germline ends. The chain recombines TRBV5-5 with TRBJ2-7; D tentatively fits TRBD1 or TRBD2 (5 bases each). Input material: whole blood. This clonotype was sampled from an adult who was a healthcare worker with PCR-confirmed SARS-CoV-2 infection or an uninfected control (not recorded which). CDR3 sequence (DNA): TGTGCCAGCAGCTTTCGCGACTCGGGACCCTTGGCCTACGAGCAGTACGTC. Protein sequence: CASSFRDSGPLAYEQYV.